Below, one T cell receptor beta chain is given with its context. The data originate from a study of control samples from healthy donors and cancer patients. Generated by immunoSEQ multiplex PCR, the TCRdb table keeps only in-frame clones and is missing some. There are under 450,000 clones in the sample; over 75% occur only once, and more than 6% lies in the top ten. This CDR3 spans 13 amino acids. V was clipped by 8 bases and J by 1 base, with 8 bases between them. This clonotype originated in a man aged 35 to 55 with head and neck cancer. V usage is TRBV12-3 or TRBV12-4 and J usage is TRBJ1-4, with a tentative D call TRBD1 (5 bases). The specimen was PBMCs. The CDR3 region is CASGDLTNEKLFF. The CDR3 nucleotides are TGTGCCAGCGGGGACTTAACTAATGAAAAACTGTTTTTT.